This TCR beta chain stems from a study of shared clonotypes between healthy human individuals (dated by TCRdb to about 2020). Looking at the study overall: The cohort included a few men and a couple of women between 18 and 49 years of age. To estimate repertoire size and how much clonotypes are shared between individuals, the study performed deep sequencing of blood TCR repertoires from five healthy adults. Different laboratories and diverse techniques were used to prepare libraries and sequence TCR repertoires, to increase sequencing depth and limit assay-specific biases. Per donor, leukapheresis produced somewhere between about 0.85 and 10 billion PBMCs. Paper-wide results and their limitations: Only blood was sampled, and tissue TCR repertoires likely differ from those in blood. The genetic and exposure-history diversity represented was limited by the small number of donors. Based on pairwise subsampling, the degree of clonotype sharing among donors was expected to be affected by sequencing depth.

The CDR3, cysteine through phenylalanine, is 13 amino acids long. Only the CDR3 region is kept as DNA, spanning 39 bases read in frame from base 1. The germline V gene (reference sequence) specifies GTSNPN as CDR1 and SVGIG as CDR2. Cut back by 2 bases and 7 bases, the V and J ends lie 12 bases apart. Healthy HIV-negative adults with no recently reported acute infections or vaccinations were included as donors. Only Caucasian adults living in Nashville, Tennessee, USA were represented among the donors. For unsorted samples, approximately 84 million PBMCs were counted, and genomic DNA was extracted using the QIAamp DNA Blood Mini kit. Blood was obtained by leukapheresis, after which PBMCs were separated by Ficoll-Histopaque density gradient centrifugation and cryopreserved in liquid nitrogen vapor phase. Remarks on this clone: The clone's antigen remains unknown. Base qualities were left out, and no much larger clone turns up one base away.

Using the deep immunoSEQ assay, TCR CDR3 regions were amplified from genomic DNA by multiplex PCR. Genomic DNA extracted from each cell subset was distributed evenly over all wells of several immunoSEQ 96-well plates, and each plate served as one replicate. For unsorted PBMC, about 300 ng of genomic DNA, equivalent to tens of thousands of T cell genomes, went into each replicate PCR. Unsorted PBMC genomic DNA was sequenced across ten immunoSEQ deep assay plates. The purified libraries were quantified using a Qubit 3.0 fluorometer, sized with a Bioanalyzer 2100, and then quantified again using the KAPA Library Quantification kit. Each immunoSEQ 96-well plate was sequenced on its own single-read 150-cycle Illumina NextSeq 550 flow cell. In the paper's pipeline: Because only junctional sequences without quality scores were contained in the immunoSEQ output, filtering matching that applied to full-length reads could not be performed. To assign V/J genes and CDR3, sequences were annotated against IMGT germline references using PyIR, a Python wrapper for IgBLAST v1.9. Any read was removed if the V/J assignment was weak (E-value above 1e-6), the CDR3 was missing, or the read contained stop codons, out-of-frame junctions, or ambiguous translated residues. V3J clonotypes were defined by identical inferred V gene, J gene, and CDR3 amino acid sequence. To compute the percentage overlap between repertoires, the number of shared unique clonotypes was divided by the size of the smaller repertoire. Three approaches were used to assess repertoire richness: RTK rarefaction, the Chao1 estimator, and Recon v2.1 estimates of unobserved clonotypes. The source is immuneACCESS, and TCRdb retained only in-frame sequences with V and J called. Part of the clones is not carried over; for the studies checked, unresolved V genes explain less than half of this, and the remainder is unexplained. V and J calls plus clone size are reproduced from that table; the DNA served to infer D and trimming. The sample table shows about half a million clones, and approximately 85% are seen once. Together, the top ten hold over 10% of the sample.

This TCR came from a woman aged 40 to 50 in good health. Some clones in this sample may be carry-over from other donors' samples. The chain is assembled from TRBV30 and TRBJ2-1; the D call could be TRBD1 or TRBD2, with each sharing 6 bases. The source material was PBMCs. The DNA sequence is given as TGTGCCTGGAGTAAAAAGGGGGGTAATGAGCAGTTCTTC. Translated, this gives CAWSKKGGNEQFF. The entire variable domain, with the stretches around the CDR3 drawn from the reference TRBV30 and TRBJ2-1 proteins, is SQTIHQWPATLVQPVGSPLSLECTVEGTSNPNLYWYRQAAGRGLQLLFYSVGIGQISSEVPQNLSASRPQDRQFILSSKKLLLSDSGFYLCAWSKKGGNEQFFGPGTRLTVL.